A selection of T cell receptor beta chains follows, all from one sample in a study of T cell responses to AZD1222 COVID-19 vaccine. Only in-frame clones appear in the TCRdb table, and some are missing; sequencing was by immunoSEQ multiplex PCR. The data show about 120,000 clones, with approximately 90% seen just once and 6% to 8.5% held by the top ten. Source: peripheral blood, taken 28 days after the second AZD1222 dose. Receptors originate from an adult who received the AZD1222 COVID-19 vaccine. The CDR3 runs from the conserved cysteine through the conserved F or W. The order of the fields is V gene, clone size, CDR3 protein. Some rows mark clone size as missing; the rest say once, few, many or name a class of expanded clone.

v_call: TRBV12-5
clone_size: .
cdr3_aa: CASGSTAYYEQYF

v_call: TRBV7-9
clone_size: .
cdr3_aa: CASSLAGYEKLFF

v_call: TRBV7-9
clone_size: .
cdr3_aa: CASSYIVYEQYF

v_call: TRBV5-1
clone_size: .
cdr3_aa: CASSTMPNNEQFF

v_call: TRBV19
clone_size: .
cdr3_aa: CASSIDVMGRGYLGYTF

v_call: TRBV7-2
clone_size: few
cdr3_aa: CASSLVRLSEAFF

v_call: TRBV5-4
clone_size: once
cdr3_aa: CASSLKGALGLEYF

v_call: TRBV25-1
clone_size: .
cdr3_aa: CASSVAADTQYF

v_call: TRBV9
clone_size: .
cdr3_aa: CASSVEQTGFKNIQYF

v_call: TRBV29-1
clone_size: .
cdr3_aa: CSVDRGAATEAFF

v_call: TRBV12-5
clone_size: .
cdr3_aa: CASGLIYGQGATEAFF

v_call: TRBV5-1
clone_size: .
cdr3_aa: CASSLAAGQGYEQYF

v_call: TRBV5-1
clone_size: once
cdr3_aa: CASSSGQGREAFF

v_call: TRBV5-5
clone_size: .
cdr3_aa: CASSLNFGERGYTF

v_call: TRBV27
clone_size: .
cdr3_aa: CASSRGAEQYF

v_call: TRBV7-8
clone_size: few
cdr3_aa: CASIANGLAGRNTQYF

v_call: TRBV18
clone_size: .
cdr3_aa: CASSLSGAGQAEAFF

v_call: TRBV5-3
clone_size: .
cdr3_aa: CARINSTDTQYF

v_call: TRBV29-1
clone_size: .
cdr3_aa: CSVEGLEETQYF

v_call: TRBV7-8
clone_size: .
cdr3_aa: CASSLSRAGTYNEQFF

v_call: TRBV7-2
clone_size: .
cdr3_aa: CASSPGLVANTGELFF

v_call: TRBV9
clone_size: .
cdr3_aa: CASSEDGNEQYF

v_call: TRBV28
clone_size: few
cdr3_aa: CASSQRGEQFF

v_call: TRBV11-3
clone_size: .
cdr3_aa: CASSPGQGAREQYF

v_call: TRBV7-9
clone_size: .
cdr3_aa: CASSSGTTRTQYF

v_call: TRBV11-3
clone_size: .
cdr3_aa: CASSVGTGEKLFF

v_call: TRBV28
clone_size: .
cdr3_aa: CASSLPGGTDTQYF

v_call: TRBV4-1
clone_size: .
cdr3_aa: CASSQRGTGNGYTF

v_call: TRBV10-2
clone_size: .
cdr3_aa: CASSERGTPNYGYTF

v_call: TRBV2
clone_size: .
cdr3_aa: CAREGRTQSTDTQYF

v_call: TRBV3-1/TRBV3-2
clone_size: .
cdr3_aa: CASSRVNTEAFF

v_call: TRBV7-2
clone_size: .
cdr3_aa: CASSQSGGASYEQYF

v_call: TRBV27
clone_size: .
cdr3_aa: CASAGTGKGVGNTEAFF

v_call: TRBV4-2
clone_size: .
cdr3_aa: CASSQSNYEQYF

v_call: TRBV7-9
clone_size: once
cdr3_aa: CASSLGPEETQYF

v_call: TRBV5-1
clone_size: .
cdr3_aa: CASSLADERREAFF

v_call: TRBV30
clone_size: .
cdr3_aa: CAWTLTSDRLYNEQFF

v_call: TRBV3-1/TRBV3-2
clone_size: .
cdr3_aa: CASSQERASGGYEQYF

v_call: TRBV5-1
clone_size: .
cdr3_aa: CASSLNPGSYEQYF

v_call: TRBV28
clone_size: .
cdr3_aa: CASSSPQGGEAFF

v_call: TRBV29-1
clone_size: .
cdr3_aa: CSLRQGWGGELFF

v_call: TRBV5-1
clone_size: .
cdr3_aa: CASSLGLPSTDTQYF

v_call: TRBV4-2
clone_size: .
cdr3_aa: CASSQDAGDSSYEQYF

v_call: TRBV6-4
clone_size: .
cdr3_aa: CASSYSGEKLFF

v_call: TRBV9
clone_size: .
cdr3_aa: CASGFYNEQFF

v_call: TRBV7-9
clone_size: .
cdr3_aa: CASAGRTDTQYF

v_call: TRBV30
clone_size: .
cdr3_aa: CAWNPGQGISPLHF

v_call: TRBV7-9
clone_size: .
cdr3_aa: CASSQREAGISGNTIYF

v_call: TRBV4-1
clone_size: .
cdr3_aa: CASSQASDRGNDEQFF

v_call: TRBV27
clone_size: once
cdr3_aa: CASSGTRGRGEQYF

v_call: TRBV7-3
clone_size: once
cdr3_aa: CASSLNGGYEQYF

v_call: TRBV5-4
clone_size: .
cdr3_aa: CASSLQGAGNIQYF

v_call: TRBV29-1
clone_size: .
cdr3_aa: CSVEPGGETQYF

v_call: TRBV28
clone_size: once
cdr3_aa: CASSRQGSGEKLFF

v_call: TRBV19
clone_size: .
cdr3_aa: CASSIDVEVPEAFF

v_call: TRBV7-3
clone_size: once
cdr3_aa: CASSGESSANTGELFF

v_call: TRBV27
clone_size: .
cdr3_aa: CASRTAGISTDTQYF

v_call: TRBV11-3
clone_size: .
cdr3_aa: CASSLAGTSGQETQYF

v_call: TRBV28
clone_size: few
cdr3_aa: CASYRGATNEKLFF